This T cell receptor (beta chain) originates from a study of patients and donors after allogeneic stem cell transplantation. MiXCR, run by TCRdb on the RT-PCR reads, gives a single entry per CDR3 protein. This table has 85,000 to 90,000 distinct CDR3 sequences, around 49% appearing once. The CDR3 spans 17 residues. Trimming cost V 2 bases and J 1 base; bases outside gene matches: 9. The V gene's germline CDR1 is SGHDN and CDR2 FVKESK. This chain joins TRBV14 and TRBJ1-1; 8 nucleotides line up with TRBD1. Specimen: blood, either unsorted or a sorted T cell fraction (not recorded which). The sequence was collected from a human donor who was either an allogeneic HSCT recipient or a stem cell or donor lymphocyte infusion donor (not recorded which). It is not recorded whose cells these are; they may come from a transplant donor. CDR3 DNA sequence: TGTGCCAGCAGCCAAAGAAGAGGGGACAGGAAGAACACTGAAGCTTTCTTT. This encodes CASSQRRGDRKNTEAFF.